The 14 T cell receptor beta chains given below trace back to one sample, sequenced in a study of identical twins. TCRdb processed the 5' RACE reads anew with MiXCR; each CDR3 protein has one entry. The repertoire has some 590,000 distinct CDR3 sequences, 9% to 10% of them found once; the top ten carry approximately 3.2%. Separately, the same data were catalogued under a study of yellow fever vaccine responses in identical twins.

Input material: PBMCs. The receptors were gathered from a woman aged 18-30 years in good health.

This clonotype was counted ten times or more. The J gene is TRBJ2-1, the V gene TRBV4-2, with TRBD2 matching 9 bases. Germline V gene sequence: CDR1 LGHNA, CDR2 YNFKEQ. The CDR3 extends over 13 amino acids. V dropped 6 bases and J dropped 9; count of bases not matched to a gene: 6. The CDR3 region is CASRPPSGAEQFF. The CDR3 DNA reads as TGTGCCAGCAGGCCCCCTAGCGGGGCTGAGCAGTTCTTC.

This clonotype was detected many times. This chain uses TRBV7-3 with TRBJ2-3, with D possibly matching TRBD2 (6 bases). V was clipped by 5 bases and J by 2 bases, with 14 bases between them. The germline gives CDR1 SGHTA, CDR2 FQGTGA. The CDR3 consists of 15 residues. CDR3 in amino acids: CASSRSGRSTDTQYF. CDR3 in DNA: TGTGCCAGCAGCCGTAGCGGACGCTCCACAGATACGCAGTATTTT.

V usage is TRBV12-3 or TRBV12-4 and J usage is TRBJ1-2, with no clear D. The CDR3 extends over 14 amino acids. V lost 0 bases and J 13 bases, leaving 18 bases between the germline ends. The CDR3 sequence is CASSLAGAAAYCTF. Here the CDR3 DNA reads TGTGCCAGCAGTTTAGCGGGCGCAGCCGCCTACTGCACCTTC.

In its sample, this clonotype was seen many times. The rearrangement uses TRBV4-3 and TRBJ2-5, with 8 bases fitting TRBD1. Germline-derived CDR1 and CDR2 are LGHNA and YSLEER. V lost 3 bases, J lost 4 bases, and 7 bases stayed unmatched. This CDR3 is 15 amino acids long. The CDR3 DNA reads TGCGCCAGCAGCCAGGATGCCACAGGGGGAGAGACCCAGTACTTC. Protein product: CASSQDATGGETQYF.

This clonotype has only a few counts. V usage is TRBV5-1 and J usage is TRBJ2-1; 13 nucleotides line up with TRBD2. Germline V lookup: CDR1 SGHRS, CDR2 YFSETQ. The V gene end was trimmed by 4 bases and the J gene end by 1 base; junction bases not matched to a gene: 5. CDR3 length: 17 amino acids. CDR3 sequence: CASSMELAGGSYNEQFF. The DNA of the CDR3 is TGCGCCAGCAGCATGGAACTAGCGGGAGGGTCCTACAATGAGCAGTTCTTC.

This clonotype showed up many times. The chain joins TRBV10-3 to TRBJ2-1; 16 bases line up with TRBD2. With V trimmed by 9 bases and J by 6 bases, 11 bases remained unmatched. The CDR3 runs to 17 residues. Germline CDR1 is ENHRY and CDR2 is SYGVKD. The CDR3 nucleotides read TGTGCCATTACTCCGGGACTAGCGGGAGGGCCCGGCAATGAGCAGTTCTTC. Its translation: CAITPGLAGGPGNEQFF.

This clonotype was seen a few times. The J gene is TRBJ2-5, the V gene TRBV20-1; weak D call: TRBD1 (5 bases). The CDR3 has 13 amino acids. Per germline, CDR1 DFQATT and CDR2 SNEGSKA (reference sequence). V shed 2 bases and J shed 2 bases, with 9 bases lying between them. The CDR3 bases are TGCAGTGCTAGACTAACAGGACAAGAGACCCAGTACTTC. It codes for CSARLTGQETQYF.

This clonotype was counted between two and nine times. This rearrangement joins TRBV6-2 or TRBV6-3 to TRBJ2-7; D might be TRBD1 or TRBD2, each matching 5 bases. Germline V gene lookup returns CDR1 MNHEY and CDR2 SVGEGT. This CDR3 is built from 14 residues. V was pared by 8 bases and J by 0 bases, with 14 bases between. The CDR3 DNA sequence: TGTGCCAGCGCTATATTAGGGACCTCCTACGAGCAGTACTTC. Translation gives CASAILGTSYEQYF.

This clonotype was detected only a few times. The V and J genes are TRBV29-1 and TRBJ2-5; D not resolved. The germline V and J ends were trimmed by 4 bases and 7 bases, with 16 bases remaining between them. Germline values: CDR1 SQVTM, CDR2 ANQGSEA. The CDR3 totals 13 residues. The CDR3 DNA follows: TGCAGCGTTGTCGCTGCCGACCTGGGGACCCAGTACTTC. This codes for CSVVAADLGTQYF.

This clonotype was counted ten times or more. The chain combines TRBV7-2 with TRBJ2-3; TRBD1 is a possible D gene (5 bases). The CDR3 runs to 14 residues. The V gene's germline CDR1 is SGHTA and CDR2 FQGNSA. The V end was cut by 4 bases, the J end by 4 bases, with 12 bases between. As DNA, the CDR3 is TGTGCCAGCAGCTCGCGGACATTCCCAGATACGCAGTATTTT. Protein: CASSSRTFPDTQYF.

This clonotype has only a few counts. The gene calls are TRBV20-1 and TRBJ2-7; 10 positions agree with TRBD2. Germline CDR1 DFQATT, CDR2 SNEGSKA (reference sequence). This CDR3 comprises 12 residues. V lost 5 bases to trimming and J lost 11 bases; unmatched junction nucleotides: 9. DNA of the CDR3: TGCAGTGCTGCCGGGACTAGCGCTCTGGAGTACTTC. Translating it yields CSAAGTSALEYF.

The chain employs TRBV11-1 and TRBJ2-5; TRBD1 agrees at 8 bases. Germline V CDR1 and CDR2: SGHAT, FQDESV (reference sequence). V was pared by 2 bases and J by 4 bases, with 12 bases of the junction left unmatched. This CDR3 is 17 amino acids long. This CDR3 reads CASSLYTITGGRETQYF. The CDR3 region has the DNA TGTGCCAGCAGCTTATACACGATAACAGGGGGGAGAGAGACCCAGTACTTC.

This clonotype was counted at least ten times. The chain employs TRBV29-1 and TRBJ1-1; D call uncertain. In germline, CDR1 is SQVTM, CDR2 ANQGSEA. The CDR3 contains 14 residues. V was cut by 0 bases and J by 4 bases, with 12 bases left in between. The DNA of the CDR3 is TGCAGCGTTGAAGAACGGGCAGCGGGCACTGAAGCTTTCTTT. Translation: CSVEERAAGTEAFF.

This clonotype was detected only a few times. The chain employs TRBV20-1 and TRBJ1-2, with D tentatively TRBD1 (6 bases). The CDR3 is made up of 11 amino acids. Per germline, CDR1 DFQATT and CDR2 SNEGSKA (reference sequence). V lost 4 bases to trimming and J lost 7 bases, with 10 bases between them. This CDR3 reads CSATGVRGYTF. CDR3 bases: TGCAGTGCTACAGGGGTTCGTGGCTACACCTTC.